This T cell receptor (beta chain) was captured in a study of CD8 T cells in Susac syndrome (dated by TCRdb to about 2019). Context from the whole study: Repertoire sequencing was used to test whether CD8+ T cell activation and differentiation in Susac syndrome was antigen driven. What the authors observed across the whole study: The number of individuals in the TCR sequencing and HLA analysis was recognized as being relatively small.

A word on this clonotype: It lacks a known antigen. Base quality data are lacking; no much larger clone is found one base away.

High-throughput TCR beta sequencing profiled peripheral blood CD8+ and CD4+ T cells from healthy donors, Susac syndrome patients and multiple sclerosis patients. Healthy donors were included as age- and sex-matched controls. Bulk CD8+ and CD4+ T cells were purified by magnetic negative isolation, whereas CD8+ TEMRA cells were enriched by FACS. Blood was collected in EDTA tubes and processed within 24 hours, with PBMCs isolated through density gradient centrifugation. PBMCs intended for TCR sequencing were frozen in liquid nitrogen and were later thawed in a 37 degrees C water bath. The sorted or isolated CD4+, CD8+ and CD8+ TEMRA cells reached a purity of at least 90%. For this chain, trimming is 4 bases at the V end and 0 bases at the J end, and the number of junction bases without a gene match is 13. The CDR3 sequence holds 19 residues, the cysteine and phenylalanine included. Here the CDR3 DNA is all that survives: 57 bases in frame from base 1. CDR1 and CDR2, looked up from the germline V gene, are SNHLY and FYNNEI.

RNA was extracted with the RNeasy kit and about 0.5 to 1 ug was reverse transcribed using random hexamers. The immunoSEQ multiplex PCR assay, covering 54 Vbeta and 13 Jbeta segments, was used to amplify TCR beta CDR3 regions. To correct PCR amplification bias, a synthetic template baseline was used for both primer optimization and computational correction. Per the source publication's procedure: Reads were assigned to V, D and J genes according to IMGT and analyzed in immunoSEQ Analyzer, with only productive sequences retained. To calculate clonality, Shannon entropy was normalized by log2 of the number of productive unique sequences and then subtracted from one. For each patient and control, public and private clones were evaluated among the 100 most prevalent clones. Susac-specific clones were defined as absent from healthy and MS cohorts, around 1,000 published viral clones and other ImmuneACCESS disease sequences. TCRdb itself trimmed the public reads at Q25 with fastp, ran MiXCR and retained productive beta chains. For every CDR3 protein sequence, its rows merge into one entry that carries the most common genes and DNA. The V and J calls were determined by TCRdb, not by the authors. This sample lists some 120,000 distinct CDR3 sequences; around 95% were detected once. The leading ten clones occupy 0.085% to 0.09% of the sample.

This TCR was recovered from a human donor in good health. The specimen sequenced was CD4+ T cells from PBMCs. Rearrangement joined TRBV2 to TRBJ2-2, with 8 bases in between that match TRBD2. CDR3 region: CASSVNGLAGTTNTGELFF. The sequence in DNA is TGTGCCAGCAGTGTCAACGGCCTAGCGGGCACTACGAACACCGGGGAGCTGTTTTTT.